The T cell receptor beta chain under discussion was sequenced for a study of blood T cell repertoires in COVID-19. The sample holds many counts of this clone. Trimming removed 6 bases at V and 0 bases at J, with 12 bases between. CDR1 MNHEY and CDR2 SVGAGI come from the germline V gene. CDR3 size: 14 residues. Generated by immunoSEQ multiplex PCR, the TCRdb table keeps only in-frame clones and is missing some. This table holds more than 110,000 clones, over 60% found once. The sequencing input was peripheral blood. This clonotype was sampled from a woman aged 50 to 60 with active or convalescent COVID-19. This chain uses TRBV6-5 with TRBJ2-7; perhaps TRBD2 as D (7 bases). CDR3 coding DNA: TGTGCCAGCAGACCGGGGGGCTCCTCCTACGAGCAGTACTTC. This encodes CASRPGGSSYEQYF.